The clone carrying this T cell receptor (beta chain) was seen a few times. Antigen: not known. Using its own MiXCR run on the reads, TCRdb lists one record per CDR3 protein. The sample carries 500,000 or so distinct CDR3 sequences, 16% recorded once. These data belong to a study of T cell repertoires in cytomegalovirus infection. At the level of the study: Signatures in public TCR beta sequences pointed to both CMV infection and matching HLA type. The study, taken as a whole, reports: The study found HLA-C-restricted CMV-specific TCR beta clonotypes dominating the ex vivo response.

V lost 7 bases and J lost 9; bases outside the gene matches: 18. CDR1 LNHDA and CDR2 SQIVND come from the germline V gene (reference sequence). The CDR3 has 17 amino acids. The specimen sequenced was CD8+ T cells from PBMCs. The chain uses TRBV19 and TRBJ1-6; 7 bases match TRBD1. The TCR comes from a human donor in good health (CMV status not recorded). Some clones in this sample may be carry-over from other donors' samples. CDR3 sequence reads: CASTQIADRASPSPLHF. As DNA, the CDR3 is TGTGCCAGTACCCAGATTGCTGACAGGGCAAGCCCTTCACCCCTCCACTTT.